The TCR beta chain described here comes from a study of shared clonotypes between healthy human individuals. CDR1 GTSNPN and CDR2 SVGIG come from the germline V gene (reference sequence). There are 14 residues in the CDR3. The J segment lost 2 bases and the V segment lost 4 bases, leaving 7 bases of the junction unmatched. This clone appeared once. TCRdb's copy holds only in-frame clones and misses some; the assay was immunoSEQ multiplex PCR. This table has 490,000 or so clones, over 60% appearing once. V gene TRBV30 combines with J gene TRBJ2-7; 8 bases line up with TRBD1. The TCR sequence derives from a woman between 40 and 50 years old in good health. Some clones in this sample may be carry-over from other donors' samples. The specimen was PBMCs. CDR3 coding DNA: TGTGCCTGGAAACCCGGGACAGGAACCTACGAGCAGTACTTC. The encoded protein is CAWKPGTGTYEQYF.